The clone carrying this TCR beta chain was recorded a few times. As yet, its antigen is unknown. The data are from a study of a mutant IDH1 vaccine in newly diagnosed glioma. Study-level information: Investigators started vaccination 4-6 weeks after radiotherapy alone, or with temozolomide cycles. V12 occurred at week 35 and V13 at week 47.

CDR3 length equals 13 residues. Germline lookup yields CDR1 GTSNPN and CDR2 SVGIG (reference sequence). V shed 4 bases and J shed 5 bases, with 14 bases lying between them. Time point described: week 47, end of study. It was 300 ug of mutant IDH1 20-mer peptide that made up each vaccine dose, given with topical imiquimod. TCRdb's table, derived via immunoSEQ multiplex PCR, lists solely in-frame clones and lacks some. Here the sample spans over 50,000 clones, less than 85% being singletons. This sequence originates from a woman in her forties with glioma. Some clones in this sample may be carry-over from other donors' samples. Sample: PBMCs, taken from a glioma patient whose treatment included an IDH1 peptide vaccine. The gene calls are TRBV30 and TRBJ1-1; tentative D call: TRBD1 (5 bases). The CDR3, as DNA: TGTGCCTGGACCGGGACCCTGCGGACTGAAGCTTTCTTT. Translated, it gives CAWTGTLRTEAFF.